This T cell receptor (beta chain) was observed in a study of shared clonotypes between healthy human individuals. Findings of the study overall: A limitation of the genetic and exposure-history diversity represented arose from few donors. Non-shared clonotypes showed lower generation probabilities than clonotypes common to all four donors.

Terminally differentiated effector memory CD45RA+ cells were excluded from the naive CD8 cells, which were CD45RO-negative and positively selected for CCR7. Donors had no recently reported acute infections or vaccinations and were HIV-negative. This clone was seen only once. What it recognizes is unknown. The test was conducted at deep level. Here immunoSEQ multiplex PCR was the method, and the copy in TCRdb shows in-frame clones only, minus some. The sample carries nearly 2 million clones, just under 95% recorded once. The specimen sequenced was naive CD8+ T cells sorted from blood. The sequence was collected from a man between 18 and 29 years old in good health.

CDR3 DNA: TGCGCCAGCAGCCTGACGATACCGGGACAGGGCCTCACAGATACGCAGTATTTT. Translated, it gives CASSLTIPGQGLTDTQYF. The genes are TRBV4-1 and TRBJ2-3; TRBD1 matches 9 bases. The CDR3 has 18 amino acids. Germline V lookup: CDR1 MGHRA, CDR2 YSYEKL. V lost 4 bases and J lost 2; bases outside the gene matches: 13.